The clone carrying this T cell receptor (beta chain) has ten or more counts. The CDR3 regions of TCR beta were amplified from RNA transcripts. In the first-round RT-PCR of the TCR CDR3, the HTBI primer set was used. From the multiplex PCR reads, TCRdb called clonotypes with MiXCR, one entry per CDR3 protein. The sample contains nearly 750,000 distinct CDR3 sequences, roughly 32% of which appear only once. The CDR3 spans 14 residues. Trimming took 0 bases from V and 10 from J, leaving 13 bases between them. Germline CDR1 and CDR2: DFQATT and SNEGSKA (reference sequence). This record belongs to a study of T cells in Graves' hyperthyroidism and ophthalmopathy. Study summary: Before treatment of any kind, peripheral blood was taken at initial diagnosis.

Stability of Graves' hyperthyroidism was defined as absent ophthalmopathy progression within 18 months. The TCR comes from a woman between 40 and 55 years old with Graves' hyperthyroidism. Sample: blood. V and J are TRBV20-1 and TRBJ1-6; D perhaps matches TRBD1 (6 bases). CDR3 in amino acids: CSARDTGQTSPLHF. CDR3 in DNA: TGCAGTGCTAGAGATACGGGACAAACATCACCCCTCCACTTT.